The 5 T cell receptor beta chains listed next were all sequenced from one sample in a study of T cells in Graves' hyperthyroidism and ophthalmopathy. Amplification of TCR beta CDR3 regions was performed using RNA transcripts as template. In the first-round RT-PCR of the TCR CDR3, the HTBI primer set was used. MiXCR, run by TCRdb on the multiplex PCR reads, gives a single entry per CDR3 protein. The table lists around 360,000 distinct CDR3 sequences, roughly 15% of them singletons. Source material: blood. The receptor source for this set is a woman aged 60-75 years with Graves' ophthalmopathy.

The chain recombines TRBV12-3 or TRBV12-4 with TRBJ2-1; D is possibly TRBD2 (6 bases). This CDR3 is built from 14 residues. Trimming removed 3 bases at V and 5 bases at J, with 11 bases between. CDR3 residues: CASSFRRGHNEQFF. Written as DNA, the CDR3 is TGTGCCAGCAGTTTTCGGAGGGGCCACAATGAGCAGTTCTTC.

The chain has TRBV28 and TRBJ2-3; no clear D. CDR1 is MDHEN, CDR2 SYDVKM, per germline. Trimming shortened V by 7 bases and J by 4 bases, and 12 bases separated the two germline ends. The CDR3 totals 13 residues. The CDR3 spells CASKSRWSDTQYF. The DNA for the CDR3 is TGTGCCAGCAAATCCCGGTGGTCAGATACGCAGTATTTT.

V is TRBV27 and J is TRBJ2-1; the match to TRBD2 covers 7 bases. The CDR3 consists of 18 residues. V lost 3 bases, J lost 0 bases, and 11 bases stayed unmatched. Per germline, CDR1 MNHEY and CDR2 SMNVEV (reference sequence). The chain's CDR3 is CASSFLGSGWSSYNEQFF. CDR3 nucleotides: TGTGCCAGCAGTTTTCTGGGTAGCGGGTGGAGCTCCTACAATGAGCAGTTCTTC.

The table lists this clonotype with many counts. The CDR3 reads CASMGDSETQYF. Written as DNA, the CDR3 is TGCGCCAGCATGGGTGATTCAGAGACCCAGTACTTC. The chain recombines TRBV10-1 with TRBJ2-5; the D is unclear. The V gene lost 7 bases and the J gene lost 4 bases, with 10 bases spanning the gap. The CDR3 consists of 12 residues. CDR1 is WNHNN and CDR2 is SYGVQD in the germline V gene (reference sequence).

This clonotype occurred many times. The J gene is TRBJ2-7, the V gene TRBV11-2; D unclear. CDR1 is SGHAT, CDR2 FQNNGV, per germline. The V end lost 5 bases, the J end lost 4 bases, and 18 bases lay between the germline ends. The CDR3 loop spans 15 amino acids. CDR3 nucleotides: TGTGCCAGCAGCCCCTCCGGTGGTTCCGGTTACGAGCAGTACTTC. This gives the protein CASSPSGGSGYEQYF.